The present TCR beta chain was sequenced within a study of technical replicates of blood from a few donors. TCRdb's copy holds only in-frame clones and misses some; the assay was immunoSEQ multiplex PCR. The repertoire holds fewer than 90,000 clones, with just over 90% as singletons. After removal of 6 bases from V and 2 bases from J, the junction contained 3 bases not matched to a gene. This CDR3 spans 14 amino acids. Germline lookup yields CDR1 SQVTM and CDR2 ANQGSEA. The chain is built from TRBV29-1 and TRBJ2-5; 13 bases map to TRBD2. The sequenced sample consisted of T cells isolated from PBMCs. This TCR derives from a human donor in good health. The CDR3 here is CSVILAGGQETQYF. DNA of the CDR3: TGCAGCGTCATACTAGCGGGGGGGCAAGAGACCCAGTACTTC. Supplemented by reference TRBV29-1 and TRBJ2-5, the full variable domain reads SAVISQKPSRDICQRGTSLTIQCQVDSQVTMMFWYRQQPGQSLTLIATANQGSEATYESGFVIDKFPISRPNLTFSTLTVSNMSPEDSSIYLCSVILAGGQETQYFGPGTRLLVL.